This T cell receptor beta chain was sequenced for a study of cytomegalovirus exposure and HLA in healthy donors. Germline assignment: CDR1 MNHEY and CDR2 SVGAGI. The CDR3 is 15 amino acids. The V segment lost 6 bases and the J segment 3 bases; nucleotides outside the gene matches: 7. The primer mix had 60 Vbeta and 13 Jbeta primers. The method was immunoSEQ multiplex PCR; TCRdb's version includes in-frame clones alone and lacks a portion of them. The repertoire table contains 150,000 to 200,000 clones. This sequence was found in a man aged 25-45 years in good health and CMV-seronegative. The sequenced material came from PBMCs. The chain has TRBV6-5 and TRBJ2-3; 9 bases match TRBD1. This chain's CDR3 is CASRRTGGATDTQYF. The CDR3 nucleotides read TGTGCCAGCAGGCGAACAGGGGGCGCAACAGATACGCAGTATTTT.